What follows are 28 T cell receptor beta chains derived from one specimen sequenced in a study of blood T cells in healthy people across ages. Sample-barcoded 5' priming and a J-beta primer mix drove a second PCR of roughly 7 to 11 cycles. Via MiXCR, TCRdb re-called the 5' RACE reads, giving one row per CDR3 protein. The sample carries about 800,000 distinct CDR3 sequences, about three fifths recorded once. Material for sequencing was blood. The receptors stem from a man aged 25-45 years in good health.

This chain uses TRBV7-3 with TRBJ1-1, with D unresolved. Germline V CDR1 and CDR2: SGHTA, FQGTGA. The CDR3 runs 14 residues. Trimming took 5 bases from V and 0 from J, leaving 10 bases between them. The CDR3 here is CASSPTSLNTEAFF. The CDR3 region has the DNA TGTGCCAGCAGCCCGACGAGCCTGAACACTGAAGCTTTCTTT.

This chain connects TRBV7-2 to TRBJ1-2; a possible D gene is TRBD1 (5 bases). This CDR3 has 17 residues. V was shortened by 3 bases and J by 3 bases, with 20 bases between the two germline ends. The V gene's germline CDR1 is SGHTA and CDR2 FQGNSA. The chain's CDR3 is CASSFRQRRGKDYGYTF. CDR3 DNA sequence: TGTGCCAGCAGCTTTCGCCAGAGGAGGGGAAAGGACTATGGCTACACCTTC.

This chain joins TRBV10-2 and TRBJ1-2; D is unresolved. The CDR3 runs 15 residues. V gave up 3 bases and J gave up 7 bases, with 18 bases separating them. The germline V gene encodes CDR1 WSHSY and CDR2 SAAADI. CDR3 protein: CASSDPRRPQRGYTF. The CDR3 DNA is TGCGCCAGCAGTGACCCCCGCCGGCCGCAGCGTGGCTACACCTTC.

The chain uses TRBV3-1 and TRBJ2-1, with D hard to call. The length of the CDR3 is 15 residues. Between the trimmed V and J ends, which lost 4 bases and 5 bases, there was a span of 15 bases. Germline V CDR1 and CDR2: LGHDT, YNNKEL (reference sequence). As DNA, the CDR3 is TGTGCCAGCAGCCCCTCCGCGACACGCCACAATGAGCAGTTCTTC. Residues: CASSPSATRHNEQFF.

J is TRBJ2-2 and V is TRBV5-6; tentatively, D is TRBD1 (5 bases). V was cut by 3 bases and J by 5 bases, with 5 bases left in between. The CDR3 totals 12 residues. Germline CDR1 SGHDT, CDR2 YYEEEE. The CDR3 DNA reads as TGTGCCAGCAGCTCAGGGACCGGGGAGCTGTTTTTT. The encoded protein is CASSSGTGELFF.

V gene TRBV6-2 or TRBV6-3 combines with J gene TRBJ1-5; TRBD1 might be the D (6 bases). This CDR3 has 15 amino acids. The germline gives CDR1 MNHEY, CDR2 SVGEGT. V lost 6 bases to trimming and J lost 6 bases, with 18 bases between them. The CDR3 here is CASSQQGSDAQPQHF. The CDR3 coding sequence is TGTGCCAGCAGCCAACAGGGAAGTGACGCTCAGCCCCAGCATTTT.

In its sample, this clonotype was seen many times. The chain recombines TRBV6-2 or TRBV6-3 with TRBJ2-5; D call uncertain. The CDR3 totals 14 residues. V was clipped by 0 bases and J by 2 bases, with 7 bases between them. The germline V gene encodes CDR1 MNHEY and CDR2 SVGEGT. CDR3 sequence: CASSYSRNQETQYF. The CDR3 bases are TGTGCCAGCAGTTACTCGCGGAATCAAGAGACCCAGTACTTC.

This clonotype was seen a handful of times. J is TRBJ1-2 and V is TRBV27; TRBD1 is a possible D gene (6 bases). Germline CDR1 is MNHEY and CDR2 is SMNVEV (reference sequence). The CDR3 consists of 14 residues. The ends were cut back, 5 bases at V and 2 bases at J, with 12 bases in the middle. DNA for the CDR3: TGTGCCAGCAGTGGAGGACAGATGAACTATGGCTACACCTTC. Residues: CASSGGQMNYGYTF.

The gene calls are TRBV5-1 and TRBJ2-5; D unresolved. The V gene lost 4 bases and the J gene lost 4 bases, with 8 bases spanning the gap. The CDR3 has 12 amino acids. Germline V gene data show CDR1 as SGHRS and CDR2 as YFSETQ. Here the CDR3 DNA reads TGCGCCAGCAGCGGAATAGGAGAGACCCAGTACTTC. Protein product: CASSGIGETQYF. Variable domain in full (rest from reference TRBV5-1 and TRBJ2-5): KAGVTQTPRYLIKTRGQQVTLSCSPISGHRSVSWYQQTPGQGLQFLFEYFSETQRNKGNFPGRFSGRQFSNSRSEMNVSTLELGDSALYLCASSGIGETQYFGPGTRLLVL.

This clonotype was detected only a few times. The junction does not match germline at one end; this may be a read error. The chain links TRBV20-1 to TRBJ2-5, with a possible D match to TRBD1 (5 bases). The end of the DNA aligns better with TRBJ2-7, so the J call may be wrong. CDR3 size: 12 residues. CDR1 and CDR2 from the germline V gene are DFQATT and SNEGSKA (reference sequence). The CDR3 region has the DNA TGTAGTGCTACGTTATCAGGGAACGAGCAGTACTTC. It is translated as CSATLSGNEQYF.

The chain employs TRBV4-2 and TRBJ2-1; 7 nucleotides line up with TRBD2. The J call is uncertain, as TRBJ2-7 better fits the DNA end. In germline, CDR1 is LGHNA, CDR2 YNFKEQ. The CDR3 spans 16 residues. The CDR3 bases are TGTGCCAGCAGCCGGGGGGACGGGGGGTCCTACAATGAGCAGTACTTC. Translating gives CASSRGDGGSYNEQYF.

This rearrangement joins TRBV29-1 to TRBJ2-1; D may be TRBD1 (5 bases). Germline CDR1 reads SQVTM; CDR2 reads ANQGSEA. CDR3 length: 12 residues. V shed 2 bases and J shed 13 bases, with 15 bases lying between them. The CDR3 DNA reads TGCAGCGTTGAAAGGGGCGCAGAGACCCAGTTCTTC. It codes for CSVERGAETQFF.

The rearrangement links TRBV3-1 to TRBJ2-1; 10 nucleotides line up with TRBD1. V lost 4 bases, J lost 8 bases, and 11 bases stayed unmatched. Germline CDR1 LGHDT, CDR2 YNNKEL (reference sequence). The CDR3 consists of 16 residues. CDR3 amino acids: CASSRDGGQGTYEQFF. In nucleotides, the CDR3 is TGTGCCAGCAGCCGGGACGGGGGACAGGGGACATATGAGCAGTTCTTC.

About this clonotype: A much larger clone differs from this one at a single base, so this may be a read error. This chain connects TRBV12-3 or TRBV12-4 to TRBJ2-7, with 7 bases that match TRBD2. The CDR3 covers 15 residues. The CDR3 DNA reads as TGTGCCAGCAGTTTGTTTTGGGGACTACCCTACGAGCAGTGCTTC. It specifies CASSLFWGLPYEQCF.

In the case of this clonotype: The junction departs from the called germline gene at one end, perhaps through a read error. The chain carries TRBV7-2 and TRBJ1-4, with D uncertain. The germline V gene encodes CDR1 SGHTA and CDR2 FQGNSA. This CDR3 spans 12 amino acids. The chain's CDR3 is CRRVSSKEKLFF. As DNA, the CDR3 is TGCCGGCGGGTGTCTTCAAAGGAAAAACTGTTTTTT. Variable domain in full (rest from reference TRBV7-2 and TRBJ1-4): GAGVSQSPSNKVTEKGKDVELRCDPISGHTALYWYRQSLGQGLEFLIYFQGNSAPDKSGLPSDRFSAERTGGSVSTLTIQRTQQEDSAVYLCRRVSSKEKLFFGSGTQLSVL.

The CDR3 region has the DNA TGTGCCACCAGTACGGGTGAGGGCCCGACCTCCTACGAGCAGTACTTC. Translation: CATSTGEGPTSYEQYF. The chain combines TRBV24-1 with TRBJ2-7; D perhaps matches TRBD2 (5 bases). Germline CDR1 KGHDR, CDR2 SFDVKD. The CDR3 length is 16 residues. Trimming cost V 6 bases and J 0 bases, with 17 bases left between them.

This sequence joins TRBV5-1 and TRBJ2-7, with TRBD2 identical over 14 bases. The ends lost 0 bases at V and 7 bases at J; junction bases unmatched: 9. The CDR3 covers 17 residues. Germline CDR1 is SGHRS and CDR2 is YFSETQ. In DNA, the CDR3 is TGCGCCAGCAGCTTGGGTACGACTAGCGGGAGGGCGGAGGAGCAGTACTTC. This translates into CASSLGTTSGRAEEQYF.

The J gene is TRBJ1-1, the V gene TRBV11-2, with no clear D. Germline CDR1 and CDR2: SGHAT and FQNNGV. Trimming shortened V by 2 bases and J by 0 bases, and 7 bases separated the two germline ends. The length of the CDR3 is 14 residues. The CDR3 DNA reads TGTGCCAGCAGCTTATCCGCCGTGAACACTGAAGCTTTCTTT. Protein sequence: CASSLSAVNTEAFF.

This chain connects TRBV12-3 or TRBV12-4 to TRBJ1-2, with 8 bases aligning to TRBD1. This CDR3 comprises 15 residues. J gave up 2 bases and V 6 bases, and 8 bases lay outside the gene matches. The CDR3 DNA reads as TGTGCCAGCAGGCCCGAGACAGGGGTCAACTATGGCTACACCTTC. Its translation: CASRPETGVNYGYTF.

The chain has TRBV5-1 and TRBJ2-4; possibly TRBD2 for D (5 bases). The ends were cut back, 5 bases at V and 13 bases at J, with 19 bases in the middle. The V gene's germline CDR1 is SGHRS and CDR2 YFSETQ. The CDR3 is made up of 13 amino acids. The CDR3 DNA follows: TGCGCCAGCAGGCTGCGATCCGGGGATGAGCAGTACTTC. It specifies CASRLRSGDEQYF. The whole variable domain, remainder taken from reference TRBV5-1 and TRBJ2-4, is KAGVTQTPRYLIKTRGQQVTLSCSPISGHRSVSWYQQTPGQGLQFLFEYFSETQRNKGNFPGRFSGRQFSNSRSEMNVSTLELGDSALYLCASRLRSGDEQYFGAGTRLSVL.

V gene TRBV27 combines with J gene TRBJ1-1; D ambiguous. There are 14 residues in the CDR3. V was pared by 5 bases and J by 4 bases, with 14 bases between. Per germline, CDR1 MNHEY and CDR2 SMNVEV (reference sequence). CDR3 coding DNA: TGTGCCAGCAGTGCCAAGGTTGTTGGCACTGAAGCTTTCTTT. This encodes CASSAKVVGTEAFF.

About this clonotype: A much bigger clone sits one base away, suggesting this may be a read error. The rearrangement joins TRBV13 to TRBJ2-1; TRBD2 agrees at 10 bases. J was trimmed by 11 bases and V by 8 bases; bases with no gene match: 9. CDR3 length: 13 residues. The V gene's germline CDR1 is PRHDT and CDR2 FYEKMQ (reference sequence). The CDR3 loop reads CASLRAGGPKQFF. As DNA, the CDR3 is TGTGCCAGCCTCCGAGCGGGGGGGCCCAAGCAGTTCTTC. The full variable domain, completed using reference TRBV13 and TRBJ2-1, is AAGVIQSPRHLIKEKRETATLKCYPIPRHDTVYWYQQGPGQDPQFLISFYEKMQSDKGSIPDRFSAQQFSDYHSELNMSSLELGDSALYFCASLRAGGPKQFFGPGTRLTVL.

The V call is TRBV3-1, the J call TRBJ1-2; D is perhaps TRBD1 (6 bases). This CDR3 has 11 amino acids. The germline gives CDR1 LGHDT, CDR2 YNNKEL (reference sequence). The DNA for the CDR3 is TGTGCGGCCGGGACAATGGATGGCTACACCTTC. This gives the protein CAAGTMDGYTF.

V is TRBV4-1 and J is TRBJ1-4, with TRBD1 matching 12 bases. The CDR3 sequence is 17 residues long. Germline V gene lookup returns CDR1 MGHRA and CDR2 YSYEKL. V gave up 4 bases and J gave up 8 bases; unmatched junction bases: 11. The CDR3 spells CASSRPGQGAFDEKLFF. The CDR3 bases are TGCGCCAGCAGCCGACCGGGACAGGGGGCTTTTGACGAAAAACTGTTTTTT.

V usage is TRBV7-2 and J usage is TRBJ2-3; no definite D call. The germline gives CDR1 SGHTA, CDR2 FQGNSA. V lost 5 bases and J lost 10, with 13 bases in between. The CDR3 consists of 12 residues. The CDR3 loop reads CASSDGLSAQYF. In DNA form, the CDR3 reads TGTGCCAGCAGCGACGGGTTAAGTGCGCAGTATTTT.

This clonotype appeared a few times. This chain joins TRBV12-3 or TRBV12-4 and TRBJ2-3; 7 bases match TRBD2. The CDR3 is 17 amino acids. V trimming: 6 bases; J trimming: 2 bases; junction bases outside the gene matches: 14. CDR3 nucleotides: TGTGCCAGCAGCCAAACTACCGGGACTACCTACACAGATACGCAGTATTTT. As protein: CASSQTTGTTYTDTQYF.

V is TRBV7-2 and J is TRBJ1-2; D is ambiguous. Germline V gives CDR1 SGHTA, CDR2 FQGNSA. V lost 6 bases to trimming and J lost 4 bases, with 9 bases between them. There are 12 residues in the CDR3. In DNA, the CDR3 is TGTGCCAGCAGTACCCCCGGCTATGGCTACACCTTC. The encoded protein is CASSTPGYGYTF.

This chain uses TRBV6-5 with TRBJ2-3; 14 bases fit TRBD2. V gave up 5 bases and J gave up 3 bases; unmatched junction bases: 1. CDR3 size: 15 residues. In germline, CDR1 is MNHEY, CDR2 SVGAGI. For the CDR3, the DNA is TGTGCCAGCAGTCGGACTAGCGGGGGGACAGATACGCAGTATTTT. Translating it yields CASSRTSGGTDTQYF.